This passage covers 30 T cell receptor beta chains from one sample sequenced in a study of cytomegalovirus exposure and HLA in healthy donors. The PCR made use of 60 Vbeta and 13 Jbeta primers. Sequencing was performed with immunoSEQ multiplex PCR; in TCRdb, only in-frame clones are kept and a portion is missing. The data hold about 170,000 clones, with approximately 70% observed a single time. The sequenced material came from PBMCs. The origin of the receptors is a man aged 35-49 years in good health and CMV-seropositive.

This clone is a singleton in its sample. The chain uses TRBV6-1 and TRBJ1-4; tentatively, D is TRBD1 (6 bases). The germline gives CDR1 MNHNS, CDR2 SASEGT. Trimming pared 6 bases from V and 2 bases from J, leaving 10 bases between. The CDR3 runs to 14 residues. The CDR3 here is CASSPGDTNEKLFF. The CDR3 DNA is TGTGCCAGCAGCCCAGGGGATACTAATGAAAAACTGTTTTTT.

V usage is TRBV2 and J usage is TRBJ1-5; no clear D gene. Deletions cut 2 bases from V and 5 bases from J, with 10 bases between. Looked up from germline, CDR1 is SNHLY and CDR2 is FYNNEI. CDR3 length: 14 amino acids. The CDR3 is CASSETSGYQPQHF. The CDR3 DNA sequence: TGTGCCAGCAGTGAAACGTCCGGGTATCAGCCCCAGCATTTT.

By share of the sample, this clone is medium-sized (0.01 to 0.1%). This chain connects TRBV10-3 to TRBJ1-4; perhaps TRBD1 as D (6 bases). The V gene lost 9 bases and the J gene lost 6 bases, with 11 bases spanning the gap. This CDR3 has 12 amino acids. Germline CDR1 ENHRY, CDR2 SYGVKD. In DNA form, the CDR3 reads TGTGCCATTGGACAGAATGATGAAAAACTGTTTTTT. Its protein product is CAIGQNDEKLFF.

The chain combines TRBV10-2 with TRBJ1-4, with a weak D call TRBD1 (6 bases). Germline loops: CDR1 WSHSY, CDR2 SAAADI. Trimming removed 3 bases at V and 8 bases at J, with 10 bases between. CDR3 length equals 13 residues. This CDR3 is CASSDGGLEKLFF. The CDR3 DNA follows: TGCGCCAGCAGTGATGGGGGCCTCGAAAAACTGTTTTTT.

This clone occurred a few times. Here the CDR3 reads CASSQEGGAVYEQYF. CDR3 sequence (DNA): TGCGCCAGCAGCCAAGAGGGGGGGGCCGTCTACGAGCAGTACTTC. The chain links TRBV4-3 to TRBJ2-7; D may be TRBD2 (7 bases). Trimming pared 0 bases from V and 3 bases from J, leaving 12 bases between. Per the germline V gene, CDR1 is LGHNA and CDR2 is YSLEER. The CDR3 has 15 amino acids.

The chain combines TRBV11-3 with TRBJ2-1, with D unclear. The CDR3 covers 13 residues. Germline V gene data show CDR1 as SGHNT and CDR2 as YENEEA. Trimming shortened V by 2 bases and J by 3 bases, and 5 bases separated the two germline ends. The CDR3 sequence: CASSLNGYNEQFF. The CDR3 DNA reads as TGTGCCAGCAGCTTAAACGGCTACAATGAGCAGTTCTTC.

The CDR3 DNA is TGTGCCAGCAGCTTAGACCAAGGGGGCCGGGTCCAGGAGACCCAGTACTTC. Amino acids: CASSLDQGGRVQETQYF. The V and J genes are TRBV7-6 and TRBJ2-5, with TRBD1 matching 7 bases. The length of the CDR3 is 17 residues. Germline V gives CDR1 SGHVS, CDR2 FNYEAQ. The J segment lost 5 bases and the V segment lost 1 base, leaving 13 bases of the junction unmatched.

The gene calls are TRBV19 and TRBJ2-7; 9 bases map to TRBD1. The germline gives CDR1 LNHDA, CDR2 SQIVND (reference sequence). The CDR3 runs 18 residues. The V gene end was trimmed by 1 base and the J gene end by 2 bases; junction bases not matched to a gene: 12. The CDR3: CASSIARTGEKVAYEQYF. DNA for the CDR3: TGTGCCAGTAGTATAGCCCGGACAGGGGAGAAGGTTGCCTACGAGCAGTACTTC.

CDR3 loop: CASSVVSGGAAGELFF. The CDR3 nucleotides are TGTGCCAGCAGCGTAGTTAGCGGGGGGGCGGCCGGGGAGCTGTTTTTT. The chain uses TRBV9 and TRBJ2-2, with TRBD2 matching over 11 bases. Trimming at V came to 0 bases and at J to 6 bases, leaving 4 bases not matched to a gene. Germline assignment: CDR1 SGDLS and CDR2 YYNGEE. The CDR3 extends over 16 amino acids.

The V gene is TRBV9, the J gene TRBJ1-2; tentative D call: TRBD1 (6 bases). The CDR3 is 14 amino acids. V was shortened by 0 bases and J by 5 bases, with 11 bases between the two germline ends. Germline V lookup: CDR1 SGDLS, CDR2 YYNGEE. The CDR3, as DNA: TGTGCCAGCAGCGTAGGGGGACACCCTTATGGCTACACCTTC. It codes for CASSVGGHPYGYTF.

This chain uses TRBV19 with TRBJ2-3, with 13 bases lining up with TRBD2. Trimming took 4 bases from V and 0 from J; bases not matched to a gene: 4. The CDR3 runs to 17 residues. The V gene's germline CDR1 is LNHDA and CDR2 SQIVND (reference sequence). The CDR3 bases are TGTGCCAGTAGTACACCGGGACTAGCGGGGAGCACAGATACGCAGTATTTT. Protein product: CASSTPGLAGSTDTQYF.

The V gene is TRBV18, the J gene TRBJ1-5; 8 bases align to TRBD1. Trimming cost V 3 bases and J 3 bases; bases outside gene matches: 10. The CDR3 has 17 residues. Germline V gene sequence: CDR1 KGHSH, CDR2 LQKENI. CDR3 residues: CASSPMQGQGVNQPQHF. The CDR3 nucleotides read TGTGCCAGCTCACCGATGCAAGGACAGGGTGTCAATCAGCCCCAGCATTTT.

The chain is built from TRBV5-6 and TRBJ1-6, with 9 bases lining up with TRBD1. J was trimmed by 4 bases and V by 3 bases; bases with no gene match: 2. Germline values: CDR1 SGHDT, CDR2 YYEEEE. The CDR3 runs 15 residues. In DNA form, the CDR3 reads TGTGCCAGCAGCTGGGACAGGGAGTATAATTCACCCCTCCACTTT. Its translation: CASSWDREYNSPLHF.

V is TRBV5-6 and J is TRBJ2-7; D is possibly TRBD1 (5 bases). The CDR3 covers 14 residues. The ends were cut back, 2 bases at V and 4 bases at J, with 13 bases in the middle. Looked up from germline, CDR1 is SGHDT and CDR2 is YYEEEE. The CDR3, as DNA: TGTGCCAGCAGCTTACGACAGAGCACTTACGAGCAGTACTTC. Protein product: CASSLRQSTYEQYF.

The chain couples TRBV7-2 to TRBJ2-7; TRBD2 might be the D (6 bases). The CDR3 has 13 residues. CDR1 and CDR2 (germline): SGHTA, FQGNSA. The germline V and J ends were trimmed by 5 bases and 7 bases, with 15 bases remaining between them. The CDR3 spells CASSPPVGREQYF. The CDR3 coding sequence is TGTGCCAGCAGCCCCCCGGTTGGGAGGGAGCAGTACTTC.

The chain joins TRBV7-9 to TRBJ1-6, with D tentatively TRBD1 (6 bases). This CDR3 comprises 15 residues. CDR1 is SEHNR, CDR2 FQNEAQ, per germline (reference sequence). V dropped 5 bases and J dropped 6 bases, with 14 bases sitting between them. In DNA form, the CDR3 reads TGTGCCAGCAGCACCCCGACAGGCCCTAATTCACCCCTCCACTTT. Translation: CASSTPTGPNSPLHF.

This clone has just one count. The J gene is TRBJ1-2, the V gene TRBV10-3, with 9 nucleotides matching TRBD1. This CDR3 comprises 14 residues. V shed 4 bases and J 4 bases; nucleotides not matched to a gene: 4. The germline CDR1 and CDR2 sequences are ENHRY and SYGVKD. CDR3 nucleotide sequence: TGTGCCATCAGTGCCGACAGGGGGAGCTATGGCTACACCTTC. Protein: CAISADRGSYGYTF.

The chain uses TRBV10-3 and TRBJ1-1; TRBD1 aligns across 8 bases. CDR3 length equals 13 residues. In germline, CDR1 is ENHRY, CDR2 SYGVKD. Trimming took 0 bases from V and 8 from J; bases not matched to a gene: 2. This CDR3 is CAISESRTGEAFF. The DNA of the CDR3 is TGTGCCATCAGTGAGTCTAGGACAGGGGAAGCTTTCTTT.

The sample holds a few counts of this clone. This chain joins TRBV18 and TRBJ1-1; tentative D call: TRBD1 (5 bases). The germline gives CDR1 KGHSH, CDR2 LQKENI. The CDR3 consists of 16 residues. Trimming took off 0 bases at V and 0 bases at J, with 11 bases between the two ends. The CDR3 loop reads CASSPPKRGMNTEAFF. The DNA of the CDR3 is TGTGCCAGCTCACCACCCAAGCGGGGGATGAACACTGAAGCTTTCTTT.

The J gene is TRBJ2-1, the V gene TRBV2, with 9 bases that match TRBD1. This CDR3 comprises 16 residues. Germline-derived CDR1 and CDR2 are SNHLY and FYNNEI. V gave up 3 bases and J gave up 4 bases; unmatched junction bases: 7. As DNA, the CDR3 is TGTGCCAGCAGTGAGGCCGGGACAGGGCGGTACAATGAGCAGTTCTTC. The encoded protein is CASSEAGTGRYNEQFF.

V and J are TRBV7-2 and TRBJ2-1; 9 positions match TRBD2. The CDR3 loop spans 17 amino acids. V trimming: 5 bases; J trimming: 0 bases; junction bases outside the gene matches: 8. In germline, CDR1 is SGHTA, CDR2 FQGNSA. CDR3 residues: CASSVALSGGSYNEQFF. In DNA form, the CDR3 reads TGTGCCAGCAGCGTCGCCCTTAGCGGGGGCTCCTACAATGAGCAGTTCTTC.

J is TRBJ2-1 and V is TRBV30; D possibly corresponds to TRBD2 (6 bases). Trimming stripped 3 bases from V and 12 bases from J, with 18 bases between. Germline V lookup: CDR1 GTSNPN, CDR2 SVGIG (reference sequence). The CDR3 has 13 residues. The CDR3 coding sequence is TGTGCCTGGAGGGGGGGACTTGTGAGTGGGCAGTTCTTC. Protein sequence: CAWRGGLVSGQFF.

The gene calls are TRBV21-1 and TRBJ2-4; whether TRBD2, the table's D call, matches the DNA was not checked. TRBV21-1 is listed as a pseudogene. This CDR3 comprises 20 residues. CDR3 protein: CASSKEARLAGRLAKNIQYF. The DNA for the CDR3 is TGTGCCAGCAGCAAAGAGGCCCGACTAGCGGGGAGACTAGCCAAAAACATTCAGTACTTC.

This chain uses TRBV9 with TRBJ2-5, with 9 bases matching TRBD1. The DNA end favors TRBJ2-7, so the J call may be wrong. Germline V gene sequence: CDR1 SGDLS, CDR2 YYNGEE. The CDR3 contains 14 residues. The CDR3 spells CASSSPGQGYEQYF. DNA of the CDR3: TGTGCCAGCAGCTCCCCGGGACAGGGCTACGAGCAGTACTTC.

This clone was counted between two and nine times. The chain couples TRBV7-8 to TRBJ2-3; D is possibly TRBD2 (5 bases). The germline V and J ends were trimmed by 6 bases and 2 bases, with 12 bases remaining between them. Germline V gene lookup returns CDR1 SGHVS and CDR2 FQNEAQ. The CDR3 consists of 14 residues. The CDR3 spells CASSPRGTTDTQYF. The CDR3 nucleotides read TGTGCCAGCAGTCCCCGGGGTACCACAGATACGCAGTATTTT.

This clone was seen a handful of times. CDR3 DNA sequence: TGTGCCAGCAGTTACCGGGGCGGGGGCGAGCAGTACTTC. Residues: CASSYRGGGEQYF. V and J are TRBV6-5 and TRBJ2-7, with 7 positions matching TRBD2. The CDR3 is 13 residues long. CDR1 is MNHEY, CDR2 SVGAGI, per germline. Trimming removed 2 bases from V and 6 bases from J; junction bases left unmatched: 4.

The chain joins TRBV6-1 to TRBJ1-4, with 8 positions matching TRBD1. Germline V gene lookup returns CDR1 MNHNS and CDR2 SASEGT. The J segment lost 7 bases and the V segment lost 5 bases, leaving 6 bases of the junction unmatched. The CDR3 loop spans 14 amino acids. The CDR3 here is CASSPRQGAEKLFF. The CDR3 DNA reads TGTGCCAGCAGTCCACGGCAGGGGGCTGAAAAACTGTTTTTT.

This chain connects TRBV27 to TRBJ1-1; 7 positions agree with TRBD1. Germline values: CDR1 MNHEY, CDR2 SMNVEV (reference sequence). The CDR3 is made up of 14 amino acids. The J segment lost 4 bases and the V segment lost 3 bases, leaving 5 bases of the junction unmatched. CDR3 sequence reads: CASSFLPGGTEAFF. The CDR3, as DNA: TGTGCCAGCAGTTTCCTACCAGGGGGCACTGAAGCTTTCTTT.

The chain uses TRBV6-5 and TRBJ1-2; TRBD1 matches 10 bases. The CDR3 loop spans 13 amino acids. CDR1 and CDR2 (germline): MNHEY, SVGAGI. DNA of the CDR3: TGTTCAAGTTTAGGGACAGGGGCCTATGGCTACACCTTC. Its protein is CSSLGTGAYGYTF.

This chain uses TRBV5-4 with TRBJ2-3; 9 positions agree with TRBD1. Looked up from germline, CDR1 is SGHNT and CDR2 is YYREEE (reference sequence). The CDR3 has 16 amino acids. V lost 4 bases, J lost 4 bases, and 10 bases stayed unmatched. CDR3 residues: CASSPGQGLSADTQYF. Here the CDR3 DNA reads TGTGCCAGCAGCCCTGGACAGGGGCTCTCAGCAGATACGCAGTATTTT.